One T cell receptor (beta chain) is described in this entry. This record belongs to a study of blood T cell repertoires in COVID-19. Across the whole study: Both acute and convalescent COVID-19 samples were obtained from the United States, Italy and Spain. Nucleic acid was either cDNA or gDNA, and it came from T cells, B-cell-depleted T cells, or PBMCs.

V lost 1 base to trimming and J lost 3 bases, with 17 bases between them. The CDR3 sequence is 17 residues long. Germline V gives CDR1 SGDLS, CDR2 YYNGEE. Data came from immunoSEQ multiplex PCR; TCRdb stores just in-frame clones and leaves some out. The data hold 380,000 or so clones, with more than 75% observed a single time. J is TRBJ1-3 and V is TRBV9; no reliable D call. The receptor's source is a human donor with acute or convalescent COVID-19. The donor label of this sample is uncertain. Sequencing used peripheral blood. The CDR3 nucleotides are TGTGCCAGCAGCGTAAAAGAGGAAGTTGGACTTGGAAACACCATATATTTT. Amino acids: CASSVKEEVGLGNTIYF.